This TCR beta chain was sequenced during a study of human T cells and chemical hapten exposure. Study background: Patients, largely female, had alopecia areata, totalis or universalis.

Stated time point: patch test 1, 2 weeks after DPC sensitization. Treatment in this sample: therapeutic diphenylcyclopropenone sensitization with weekly scalp DPC. RNA extraction used unfractionated whole blood as the source of total RNA. Authors' methods: Sample TCR totals centred on a median of around 95,000, ranging about 20,000 to 700,000. TCRdb used MiXCR to reprocess the RACE reads, holding one entry per CDR3 protein. None of the V and J calls come from the authors' own analysis; TCRdb made them. There are tens of thousands of distinct CDR3 sequences in the sample; approximately 11% occur only once, and approximately 2% lies in the top ten. Whole-study findings and limits: The immune response of these alopecia patients might not match healthy individuals'.

This clonotype was picked up many times. What it binds is unknown. This CDR3 comprises 16 residues. V shed 6 bases and J shed 3 bases, with 20 bases lying between them. The sequences come from whole blood, collected in connection with sensitization to the hapten diphenylcyclopropenone (DPC). The receptor was derived from a woman in her forties with alopecia areata. Some clones in this sample may be carry-over from other donors' samples. The chain uses TRBV12-3 or TRBV12-4 and TRBJ1-1; D is possibly TRBD1 (5 bases). CDR3 in amino acids: CASSPRASTGDTEAFF. For the CDR3, the DNA is TGTGCCAGCAGCCCCCGCGCCTCCACGGGGGACACTGAAGCTTTCTTT.